A selection of T cell receptor beta chains follows, all from one sample in a study of regulatory T cells in long-lasting Graves disease. TCRdb ran MiXCR on the multiplex PCR reads and lists one entry per CDR3 protein. The data hold 400,000 to 450,000 distinct CDR3 sequences, with around 24% observed a single time. Sequenced here: peripheral blood mononuclear cells (PBMCs), sampled when the disease was refractory, from a patient treated with antithyroid drugs. The receptors originated from a female donor with Graves disease. The CDR3 runs from the conserved cysteine through the conserved F or W. Clone size is stated in some rows and not others, as once, few, many or a class when expanded.

>TRBV20-1|few|TRBJ2-7
CSARGAGTGLFYEQYF
>TRBV6-1|many|TRBJ2-7
CASSASRTSGYEQYF
>TRBV4-1|few|TRBJ1-1
CASRHTGETEAFF
>TRBV7-2|.|TRBJ2-7
CASSLSWQNSYEQYF
>TRBV6-2/TRBV6-3|many|TRBJ1-6
CASSRTGDNSPLHF
>TRBV7-2|few|TRBJ1-2
CASSLITGLVPKIGYTF
>TRBV14|few|TRBJ1-6
CASSQFMGQSNSPLHF
>TRBV7-6|many|TRBJ2-7
CASSSLRDRGSEQYF
>TRBV20-1|many|TRBJ2-5
CSAPGQGALAGVAETQYF
>TRBV29-1|few|TRBJ2-7
CSAFTQEYEQYF
>TRBV5-1|few|TRBJ2-7
CASSSPVSGIGYEQYF
>TRBV30|few|TRBJ2-2
CAWTKGWHPTNTGELFF
>TRBV28|many|TRBJ1-2
CASSLTPGLPYGYTF
>TRBV20-1|.|.
CSAREGTSGRAGEQYF
>TRBV9|few|TRBJ2-6
CASSVAVAGANVLTF
>TRBV6-5|.|TRBJ2-2
CASSYSGTSVNTGELFF
>TRBV18|.|TRBJ1-2
CASSPDRDGYTF
>TRBV28|many|TRBJ2-2
CAASDRVDGELFF
>TRBV6-1|few|TRBJ1-1
CASSQRVDIGSAEAFF
>TRBV7-3|.|TRBJ2-2
CASSSTSGMGGELFF
>TRBV2|few|TRBJ2-4
CASSEVWIAKNIQYF
>TRBV6-1|.|TRBJ2-7
CASSPWTGGAYEQYF
>TRBV5-6|.|TRBJ2-7
CASSLGGRHYEQYF
>TRBV2|.|TRBJ2-2
CASRGGELFF
>TRBV2|many|TRBJ1-2
CASSGNRMYGYTF
>TRBV5-1|few|TRBJ2-7
CASSRRGPSYEQYF
>TRBV18|few|TRBJ1-5
CASSQIAGGNQPQHF
>TRBV5-6|.|TRBJ1-6
CASIGTGDTPLHF
>TRBV27|many|TRBJ1-5
CASSFRDSEQPQHF
>TRBV5-8|many|TRBJ1-5
CASSPRQGGSNQPQHF
>TRBV3-1|few|TRBJ2-2
CASRSRGNTGELFF
>TRBV6-2/TRBV6-3|few|TRBJ2-2
CASSRQTSGNTGELFF
>TRBV6-1|few|TRBJ2-2
CASRDHPGELFF
>TRBV6-2/TRBV6-3|.|TRBJ1-4
CASSPRGQGEKLFF
>TRBV30|few|TRBJ1-5
CAWSVGGASNQPQHF
>TRBV5-1|.|TRBJ1-2
CASSLAQDYGYTF
>TRBV5-1|.|TRBJ1-5
CASSFYGPQHF
>TRBV27|.|TRBJ1-5
CASSLTMRVHQPQHF
>TRBV28|.|TRBJ2-7
CASSLGAGGSSYEQYF
>TRBV4-1|few|TRBJ2-6
CASSYKDLGANVLTF
>TRBV11-3|.|TRBJ2-5
CASSPFGTEGETQYF
>TRBV7-9|once|TRBJ2-1
CASSPPSGRLPYNEQFF
>TRBV20-1|.|TRBJ1-5
CSASRGVAQPQHF
>TRBV30|many|TRBJ2-5
CAWAGQAKETQYF
>TRBV5-1|.|TRBJ2-1
CASSLGVDGSEQFF
>TRBV5-1|.|TRBJ2-2
CASSLEAVTGELFF
>TRBV20-1|.|TRBJ2-1
CSAGLAGDSSYNEQFF
>TRBV7-2|.|TRBJ1-5
CASSLAFTASNQPQHF
>TRBV20-1|.|TRBJ2-6
CSARDPTGANVLTF
>TRBV20-1|many|TRBJ2-7
CSVAPGTGGTGEQYF
>TRBV29-1|.|.
CSVEIRAGGIKQNEQFF
>TRBV27|many|TRBJ2-7
CASSLRQGAYEQYF
>TRBV5-1|many|TRBJ2-7
CASSQGGGGSYEQYF
>TRBV24-1|.|TRBJ1-1
CATSDLGGTEAFF
>TRBV6-1|.|TRBJ1-1
CARSDWTADEAFF
>TRBV7-2|few|TRBJ1-2
CASSGGGRGGYTF